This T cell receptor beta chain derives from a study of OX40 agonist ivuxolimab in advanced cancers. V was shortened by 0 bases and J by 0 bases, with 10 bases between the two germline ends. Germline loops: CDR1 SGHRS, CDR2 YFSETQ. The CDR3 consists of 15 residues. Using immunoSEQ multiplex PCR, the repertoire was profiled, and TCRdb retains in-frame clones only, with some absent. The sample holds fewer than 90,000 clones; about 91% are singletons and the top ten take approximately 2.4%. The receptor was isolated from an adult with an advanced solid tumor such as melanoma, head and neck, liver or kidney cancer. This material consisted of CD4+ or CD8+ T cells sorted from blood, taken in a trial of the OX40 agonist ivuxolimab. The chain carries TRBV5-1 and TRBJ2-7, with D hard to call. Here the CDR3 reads CASSLDGTASYEQYF. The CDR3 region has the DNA TGCGCCAGCAGCTTGGATGGAACGGCCTCCTACGAGCAGTACTTC.